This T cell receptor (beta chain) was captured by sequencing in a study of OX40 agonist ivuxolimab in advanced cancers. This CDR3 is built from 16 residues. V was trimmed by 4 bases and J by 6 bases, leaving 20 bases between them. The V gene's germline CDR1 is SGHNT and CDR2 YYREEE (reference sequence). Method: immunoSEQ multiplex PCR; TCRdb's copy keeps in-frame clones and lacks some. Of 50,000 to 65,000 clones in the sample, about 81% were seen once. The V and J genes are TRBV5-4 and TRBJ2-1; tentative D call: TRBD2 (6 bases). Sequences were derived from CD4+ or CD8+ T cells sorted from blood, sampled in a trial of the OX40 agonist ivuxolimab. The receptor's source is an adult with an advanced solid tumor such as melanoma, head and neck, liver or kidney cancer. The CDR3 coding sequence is TGTGCCAGCAGCCAAGGACCGGGACTCGCCGCCAATGAGCAGTTCTTC. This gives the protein CASSQGPGLAANEQFF.